What follows is one TCR beta chain and its context. Its antigen is undetermined. The data were obtained in a study of beta chain features in type 1 diabetes. General study results and limits: Shorter TCRB CDR3s, moderately but significantly so, marked every one of the four CD4+ subsets in Type 1 diabetes patients.

The junction had 14 bases not matched to a gene; V was cut back by 0 bases and J by 5 bases. This CDR3 comprises 19 residues. Germline V CDR1 and CDR2: LGHNA, YSLEER. Expressed TCRB transcripts were sequenced after all isolated RNA was converted to cDNA. Data came from immunoSEQ multiplex PCR; TCRdb stores just in-frame clones and leaves some out. The sample contains about 650,000 clones, around 12% of which appear only once. What was sequenced was naive CD4+ T cells from blood. The V call is TRBV4-3, the J call TRBJ1-1, with 11 bases aligning to TRBD1. This receptor was obtained from a man aged 30 to 39 with type 1 diabetes. The DNA of the CDR3 is TGCGCCAGCAGCCAAGATACCAGGGGCAGGACAGGGGGCAGAACTGAAGCTTTCTTT. Translated, it gives CASSQDTRGRTGGRTEAFF.